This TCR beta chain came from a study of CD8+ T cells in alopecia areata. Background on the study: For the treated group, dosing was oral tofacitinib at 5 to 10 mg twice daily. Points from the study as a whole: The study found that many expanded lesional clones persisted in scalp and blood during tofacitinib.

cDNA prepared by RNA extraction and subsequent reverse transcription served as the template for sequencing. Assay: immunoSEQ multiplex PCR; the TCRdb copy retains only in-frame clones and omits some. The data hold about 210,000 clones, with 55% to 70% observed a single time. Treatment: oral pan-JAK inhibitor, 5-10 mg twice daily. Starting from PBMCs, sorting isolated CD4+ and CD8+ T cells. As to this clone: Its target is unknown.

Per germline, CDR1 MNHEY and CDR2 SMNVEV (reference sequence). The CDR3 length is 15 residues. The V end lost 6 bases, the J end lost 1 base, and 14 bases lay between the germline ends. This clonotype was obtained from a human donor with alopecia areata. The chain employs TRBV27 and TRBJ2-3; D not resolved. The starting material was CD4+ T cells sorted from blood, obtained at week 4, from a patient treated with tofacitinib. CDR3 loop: CASRTGFSRTDTQYF. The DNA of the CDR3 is TGTGCCAGCAGAACCGGCTTCTCCCGCACAGATACGCAGTATTTT.